Included here is one T cell receptor (beta chain) sequence, with context. Its antigen remains unknown. This sample was included in a study of T cell responses to AZD1222 COVID-19 vaccine. Findings of the study overall: Mostly white British, mostly female donors; authors suggested clonal diversity may be underestimated.

Trimming took off 2 bases at V and 0 bases at J, with 14 bases between the two ends. CDR3 length equals 17 residues. The germline V gene encodes CDR1 SGHRS and CDR2 YFSETQ. Clones were read by immunoSEQ multiplex PCR, and TCRdb kept only the in-frame ones, dropping some. The sample carries 150,000 or so clones, about nine tenths recorded once. The V and J genes are TRBV5-1 and TRBJ1-4, with a weak D call TRBD1 (5 bases). The sequences come from peripheral blood, collected on day 0 of AZD1222 vaccination. The TCR was taken from an adult in good health. The CDR3 loop is CASSFRGGYSTNEKLFF. Here the CDR3 DNA reads TGCGCCAGCAGCTTTCGGGGGGGATACTCAACTAATGAAAAACTGTTTTTT.